This T cell receptor beta chain is from a study of blood T cell repertoires in COVID-19 (dated by TCRdb to the early 2020s). Study-wide context: For ImmuneRACE Cohort 3, a participant was defined as recovered based on two consecutive negative NP/OP PCR tests, clearance by a healthcare professional, or resolution of symptoms. Sample metadata almost always included a de-identified subject ID, COVID-19 status, age in years and sex. Subjects who had been exposed to COVID-19, were actively infected with it, or had recovered from it provided the deeply sampled blood TCRbeta repertoires that made up the dataset. Collaborator samples came from the United States, Italy and Spain and covered acute and convalescent phases of COVID-19. The prospective study material was composed of cDNA or gDNA derived from T cells, B-cell-depleted T cells, or PBMCs. The repertoires were released in a freely available public database meant as a resource for research on the immune response to SARS-CoV-2. Where available, HLA class I and class II types were taken from metadata supplied by the sample provider and were not determined by assay-based typing. The samples were drawn from two sources: the first 160 participants of the ongoing ImmuneRACE study, and over 1,000 subjects contributed by 6 global collaborators.

Taken from the germline V gene, the CDR1 and CDR2 loops are WSHSY and SAAADI. From the cysteine up to the phenylalanine, the CDR3 has a length of 14 residues. CDR3 DNA is the only sequence kept; it has 42 bases, read in frame from the first base. At the junction V is shortened by 6 bases and J by 8 bases; bases outside the gene matches: 10. The immunoSEQ Assay, a bias-controlled multiplex PCR, was used to amplify TCRbeta CDR3 regions from genomic DNA. The paper's processing steps were these. The number of nucleated cells in each sample was estimated from the amplification of reference gene primers within the assay. To quantify the absolute abundance of each unique TCRbeta CDR3 rearrangement, sequence reads were collapsed and filtered. For each sample, productive Simpson clonality was calculated as the square root of Simpson's diversity index across productive rearrangements. TCRdb's version of the immuneACCESS table is confined to in-frame rearrangements and falls short of the full clone set. An unresolved V gene accounts for under half of the shortfall where checked; the remainder is of unknown origin. V and J calls and clone size are as listed in that table; D and trimming were resolved from the DNA. For this sample there are about 280,000 clones; 88% appear just once. Over 2% of the sample is held by the ten biggest clonotypes.

Enrolling through a virtual design, the prospective study's participants ranged in age from roughly 18 to 95 years and lived across approximately 25 United States geographic areas. In the prospective study, cohorts were assigned on the basis of participant-reported clinical history obtained from a screening survey and a study questionnaire. Mobile phlebotomists in the prospective study collected whole blood, serum and a nasopharyngeal or oropharyngeal swab from every participant. Over a roughly 2-month period, participants in the prospective study had the option of providing additional blood draws and questionnaires. Prospective study blood samples were shipped either frozen or at room temperature before DNA extraction. A remark on this clone: Which antigen it targets is not known. Base qualities are not recorded, but no much larger clone differs from it by a single base.

Beyond this particular receptor, the publication reports: Clinical and demographic metadata were provided uncurated, with the amount varying by source and participant.

Sequences were obtained from PBMCs or T cells enriched from blood (not recorded which). The source of this sequence is a woman aged 55 to 70 in a cohort exposed to, infected with or recovered from COVID-19 (not recorded which). This chain is built from TRBV10-2 and TRBJ2-1; 7 bases in the middle match TRBD1. The CDR3 is CASRDGTAYDEQFF. The bases read TGCGCCAGCAGAGATGGGACAGCTTACGATGAGCAGTTCTTC.